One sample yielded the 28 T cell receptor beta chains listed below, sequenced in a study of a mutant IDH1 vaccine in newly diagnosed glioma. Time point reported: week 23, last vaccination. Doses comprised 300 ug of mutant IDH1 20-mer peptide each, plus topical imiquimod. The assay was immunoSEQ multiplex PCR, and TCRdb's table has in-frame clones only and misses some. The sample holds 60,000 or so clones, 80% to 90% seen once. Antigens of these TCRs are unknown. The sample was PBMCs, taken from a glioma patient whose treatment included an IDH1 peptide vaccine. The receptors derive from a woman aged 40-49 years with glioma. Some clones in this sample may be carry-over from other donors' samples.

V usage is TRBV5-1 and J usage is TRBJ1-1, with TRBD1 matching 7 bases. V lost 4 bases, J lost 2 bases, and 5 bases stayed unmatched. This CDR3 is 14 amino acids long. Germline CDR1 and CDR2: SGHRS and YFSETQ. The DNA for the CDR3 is TGCGCCAGCAGCCTAGGGACAGCCAACACTGAAGCTTTCTTT. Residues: CASSLGTANTEAFF.

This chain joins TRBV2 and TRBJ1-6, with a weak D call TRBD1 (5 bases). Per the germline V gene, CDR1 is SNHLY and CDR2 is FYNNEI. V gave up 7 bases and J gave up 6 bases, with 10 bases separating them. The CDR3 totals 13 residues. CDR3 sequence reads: CASMQGTNSPLHF. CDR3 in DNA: TGTGCCAGCATGCAGGGCACTAATTCACCCCTCCACTTT.

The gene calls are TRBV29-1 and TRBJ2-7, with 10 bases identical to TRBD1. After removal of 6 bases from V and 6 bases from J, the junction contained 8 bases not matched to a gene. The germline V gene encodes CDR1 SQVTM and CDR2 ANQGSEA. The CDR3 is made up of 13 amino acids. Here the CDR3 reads CSVSGTGESEQYF. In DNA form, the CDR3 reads TGCAGCGTCTCCGGGACAGGGGAAAGCGAGCAGTACTTC.

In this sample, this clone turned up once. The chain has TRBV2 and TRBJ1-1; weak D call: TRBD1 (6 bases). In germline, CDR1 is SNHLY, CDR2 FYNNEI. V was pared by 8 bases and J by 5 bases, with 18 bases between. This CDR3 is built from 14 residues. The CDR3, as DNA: TGTGCCAGCCAACTCATAGGGGGGCCGACTGAAGCTTTCTTT. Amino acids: CASQLIGGPTEAFF.

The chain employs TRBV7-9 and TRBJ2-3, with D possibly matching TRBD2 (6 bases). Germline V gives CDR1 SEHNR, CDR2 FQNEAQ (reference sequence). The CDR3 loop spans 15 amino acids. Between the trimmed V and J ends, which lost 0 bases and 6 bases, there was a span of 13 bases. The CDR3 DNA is TGTGCCAGCAGCTTAGCTTCCCCGGGAGTGGATACGCAGTATTTT. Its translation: CASSLASPGVDTQYF.

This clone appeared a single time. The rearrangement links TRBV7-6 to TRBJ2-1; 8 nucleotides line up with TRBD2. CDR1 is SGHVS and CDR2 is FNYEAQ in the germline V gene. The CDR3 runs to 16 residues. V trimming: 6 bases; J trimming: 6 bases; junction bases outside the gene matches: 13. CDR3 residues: CASSRLVAGGSNEQFF. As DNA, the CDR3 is TGTGCCAGCAGTCGTCTGGTTGCGGGGGGTTCCAATGAGCAGTTCTTC.

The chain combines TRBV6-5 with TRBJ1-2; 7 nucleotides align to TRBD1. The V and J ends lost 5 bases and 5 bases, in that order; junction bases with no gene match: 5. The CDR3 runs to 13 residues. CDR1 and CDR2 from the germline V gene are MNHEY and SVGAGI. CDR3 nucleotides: TGTGCCAGCAGTCAACAGGGGATTTATGGCTACACCTTC. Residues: CASSQQGIYGYTF.

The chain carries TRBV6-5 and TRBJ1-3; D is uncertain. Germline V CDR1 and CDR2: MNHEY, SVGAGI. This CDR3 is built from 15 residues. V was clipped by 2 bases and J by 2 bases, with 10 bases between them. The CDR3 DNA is TGTGCCAGCAGTTACGGTCAGCTCCCTGGAAACACCATATATTTT. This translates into CASSYGQLPGNTIYF.

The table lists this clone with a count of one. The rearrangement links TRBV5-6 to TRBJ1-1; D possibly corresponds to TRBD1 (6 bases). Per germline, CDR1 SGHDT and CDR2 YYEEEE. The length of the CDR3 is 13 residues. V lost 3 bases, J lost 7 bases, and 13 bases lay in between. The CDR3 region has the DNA TGTGCCAGCAGCTCGGGGGCGCCCTATGAAGCTTTCTTT. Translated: CASSSGAPYEAFF.

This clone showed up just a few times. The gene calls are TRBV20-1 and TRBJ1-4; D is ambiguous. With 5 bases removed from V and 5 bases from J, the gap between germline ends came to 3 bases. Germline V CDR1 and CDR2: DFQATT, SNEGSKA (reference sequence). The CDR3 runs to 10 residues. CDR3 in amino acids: CSAQNEKLFF. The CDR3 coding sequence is TGCAGTGCTCAAAATGAAAAACTGTTTTTT.

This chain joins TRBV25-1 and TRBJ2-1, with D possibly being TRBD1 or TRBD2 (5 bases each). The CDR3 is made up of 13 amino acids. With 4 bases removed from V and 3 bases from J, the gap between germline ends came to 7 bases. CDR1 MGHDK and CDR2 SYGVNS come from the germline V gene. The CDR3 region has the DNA TGTGCCAGCAGTGGGGGGTTCTACAATGAGCAGTTCTTC. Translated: CASSGGFYNEQFF.

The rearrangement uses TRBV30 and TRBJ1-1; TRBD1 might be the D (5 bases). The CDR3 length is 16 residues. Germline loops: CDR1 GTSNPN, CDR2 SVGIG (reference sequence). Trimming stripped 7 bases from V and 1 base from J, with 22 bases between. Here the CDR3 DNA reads TGTGCCTTAACCCGAGGGGACCTCACCCAGAACACTGAAGCTTTCTTT. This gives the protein CALTRGDLTQNTEAFF. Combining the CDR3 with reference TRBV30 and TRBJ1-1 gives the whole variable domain SQTIHQWPATLVQPVGSPLSLECTVEGTSNPNLYWYRQAAGRGLQLLFYSVGIGQISSEVPQNLSASRPQDRQFILSSKKLLLSDSGFYLCALTRGDLTQNTEAFFGQGTRLTVV.

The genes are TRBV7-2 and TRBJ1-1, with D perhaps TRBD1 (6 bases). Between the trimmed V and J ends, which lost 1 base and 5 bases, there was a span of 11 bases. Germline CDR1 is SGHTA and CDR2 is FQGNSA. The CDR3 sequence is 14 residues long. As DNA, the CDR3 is TGTGCCAGCAGCTTAGACAATAGGGGGACTGAAGCTTTCTTT. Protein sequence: CASSLDNRGTEAFF. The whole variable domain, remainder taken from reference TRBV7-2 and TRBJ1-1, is GAGVSQSPSNKVTEKGKDVELRCDPISGHTALYWYRQSLGQGLEFLIYFQGNSAPDKSGLPSDRFSAERTGGSVSTLTIQRTQQEDSAVYLCASSLDNRGTEAFFGQGTRLTVV.

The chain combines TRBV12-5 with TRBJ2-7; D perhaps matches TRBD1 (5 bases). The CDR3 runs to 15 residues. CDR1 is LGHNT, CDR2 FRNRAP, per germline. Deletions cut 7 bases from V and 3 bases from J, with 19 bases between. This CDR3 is CASVPGRNLYYEQYF. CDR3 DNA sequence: TGTGCTAGTGTCCCAGGGCGTAACCTTTACTACGAGCAGTACTTC.

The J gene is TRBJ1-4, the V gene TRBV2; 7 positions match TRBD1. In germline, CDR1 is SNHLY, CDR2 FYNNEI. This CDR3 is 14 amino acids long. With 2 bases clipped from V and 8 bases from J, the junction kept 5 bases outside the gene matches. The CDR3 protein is CASSEQGVQEKLFF. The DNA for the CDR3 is TGTGCCAGCAGTGAACAGGGGGTCCAGGAAAAACTGTTTTTT.

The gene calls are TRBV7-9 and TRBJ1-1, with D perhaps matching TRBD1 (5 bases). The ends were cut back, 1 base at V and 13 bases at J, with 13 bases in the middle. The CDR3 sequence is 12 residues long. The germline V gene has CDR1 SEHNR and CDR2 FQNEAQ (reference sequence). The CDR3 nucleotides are TGTGCCAGCAGCTTAGGGGGCACTGGTGGTTTCTTT. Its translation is CASSLGGTGGFF.

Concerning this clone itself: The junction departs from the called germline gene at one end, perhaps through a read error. In DNA, the CDR3 is TGTGCCAGCAGCCTGGGCCGCCGCTCGGAGATCCAGTACTTC. It encodes CASSLGRRSEIQYF. The chain is built from TRBV13 and TRBJ2-5; D remains ambiguous. Germline V gives CDR1 PRHDT, CDR2 FYEKMQ (reference sequence). The CDR3 is made up of 14 amino acids.

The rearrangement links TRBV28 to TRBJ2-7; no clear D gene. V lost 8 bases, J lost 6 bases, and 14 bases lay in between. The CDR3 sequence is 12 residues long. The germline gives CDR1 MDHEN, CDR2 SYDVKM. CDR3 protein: CASPDLLGEQYF. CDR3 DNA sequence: TGTGCCAGCCCCGACTTGCTAGGCGAGCAGTACTTC.

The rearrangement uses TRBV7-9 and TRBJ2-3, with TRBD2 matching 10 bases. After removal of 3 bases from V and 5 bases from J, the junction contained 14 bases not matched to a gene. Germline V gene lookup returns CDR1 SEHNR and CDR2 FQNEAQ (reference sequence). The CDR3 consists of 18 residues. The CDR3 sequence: CASSFGLAGALSRDTQYF. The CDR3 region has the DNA TGTGCCAGCAGCTTCGGTCTAGCGGGGGCCCTTTCCAGAGATACGCAGTATTTT. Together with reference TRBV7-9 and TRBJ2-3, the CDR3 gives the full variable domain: DTGVSQNPRHKITKRGQNVTFRCDPISEHNRLYWYRQTLGQGPEFLTYFQNEAQLEKSRLLSDRFSAERPKGSFSTLEIQRTEQGDSAMYLCASSFGLAGALSRDTQYFGPGTRLTVL.

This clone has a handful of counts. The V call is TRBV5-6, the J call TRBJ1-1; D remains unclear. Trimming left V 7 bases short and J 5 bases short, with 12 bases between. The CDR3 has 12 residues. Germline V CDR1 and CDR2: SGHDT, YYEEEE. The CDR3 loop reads CASRGKRTEAFF. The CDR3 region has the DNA TGTGCCAGCCGTGGAAAGAGGACTGAAGCTTTCTTT.

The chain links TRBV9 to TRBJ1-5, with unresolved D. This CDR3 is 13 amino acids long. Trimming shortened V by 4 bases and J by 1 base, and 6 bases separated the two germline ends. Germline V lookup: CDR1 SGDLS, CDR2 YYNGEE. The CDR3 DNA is TGTGCCAGCAGCTATGGAAGCAATCAGCCCCAGCATTTT. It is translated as CASSYGSNQPQHF.

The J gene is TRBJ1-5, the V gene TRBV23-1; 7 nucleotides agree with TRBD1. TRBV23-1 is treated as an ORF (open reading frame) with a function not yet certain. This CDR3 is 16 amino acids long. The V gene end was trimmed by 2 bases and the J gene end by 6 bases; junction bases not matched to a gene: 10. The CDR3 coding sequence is TGCGCCAGCAGTCAAAATAGGTACAGGGGAAGTCAGCCCCAGCATTTT. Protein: CASSQNRYRGSQPQHF.

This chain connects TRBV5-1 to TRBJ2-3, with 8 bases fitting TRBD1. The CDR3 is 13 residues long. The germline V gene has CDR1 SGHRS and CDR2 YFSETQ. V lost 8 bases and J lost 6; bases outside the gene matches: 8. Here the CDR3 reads CASRQGREDTQYF. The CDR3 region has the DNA TGCGCCAGTAGACAGGGGAGAGAGGATACGCAGTATTTT.

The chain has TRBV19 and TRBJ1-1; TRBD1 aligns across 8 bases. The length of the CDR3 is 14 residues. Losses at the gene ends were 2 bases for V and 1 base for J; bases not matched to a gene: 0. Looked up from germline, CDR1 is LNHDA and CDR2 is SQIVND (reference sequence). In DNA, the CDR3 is TGTGCCAGTAGTATAACAGGGGGGAACACTGAAGCTTTCTTT. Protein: CASSITGGNTEAFF.

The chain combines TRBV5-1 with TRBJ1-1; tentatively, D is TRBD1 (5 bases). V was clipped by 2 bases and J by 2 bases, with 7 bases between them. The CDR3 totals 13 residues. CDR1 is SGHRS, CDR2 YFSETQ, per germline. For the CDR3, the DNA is TGCGCCAGCAGCTTCGACAGAAACACTGAAGCTTTCTTT. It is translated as CASSFDRNTEAFF.

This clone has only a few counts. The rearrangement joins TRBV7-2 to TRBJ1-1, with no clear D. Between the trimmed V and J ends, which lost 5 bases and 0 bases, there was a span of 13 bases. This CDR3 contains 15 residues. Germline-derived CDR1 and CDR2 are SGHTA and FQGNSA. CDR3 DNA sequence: TGTGCCAGCAGCCGAACTCTCGGCGTGAACACTGAAGCTTTCTTT. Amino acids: CASSRTLGVNTEAFF. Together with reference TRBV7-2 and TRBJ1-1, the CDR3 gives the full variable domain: GAGVSQSPSNKVTEKGKDVELRCDPISGHTALYWYRQSLGQGLEFLIYFQGNSAPDKSGLPSDRFSAERTGGSVSTLTIQRTQQEDSAVYLCASSRTLGVNTEAFFGQGTRLTVV.

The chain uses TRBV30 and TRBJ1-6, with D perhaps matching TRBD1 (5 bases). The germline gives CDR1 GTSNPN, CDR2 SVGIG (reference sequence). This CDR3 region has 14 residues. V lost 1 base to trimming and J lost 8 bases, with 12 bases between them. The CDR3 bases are TGTGCCTGGAGTGCGGGGGTAGGTCATTCACCCCTCCACTTT. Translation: CAWSAGVGHSPLHF.

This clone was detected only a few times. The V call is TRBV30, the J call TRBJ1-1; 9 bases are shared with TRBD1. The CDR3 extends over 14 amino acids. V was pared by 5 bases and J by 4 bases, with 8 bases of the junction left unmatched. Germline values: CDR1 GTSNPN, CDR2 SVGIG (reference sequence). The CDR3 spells CAWWRGTGPTEAFF. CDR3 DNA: TGTGCCTGGTGGAGAGGGACAGGGCCCACTGAAGCTTTCTTT.